This TCR beta chain was found in a study of T cells in Graves' hyperthyroidism and ophthalmopathy (dated by TCRdb to the late 2010s). Regarding the research as a whole: Peripheral blood samples were taken at initial diagnosis, before any treatment was given. To identify distinguishing TCR V-J signatures, a discovery cohort of roughly 100 patients was used, comprising 40 to 45 with Graves' ophthalmopathy and some 60 with stable Graves' hyperthyroidism. An independent validation cohort of about 20 hyperthyroidism patients and approximately 16 patients who later progressed to ophthalmopathy tested prospective prediction of ophthalmopathy. For training and testing, the 95 to 100 patients in the discovery cohort were randomly divided in a 7:3 ratio. In addition, the study compared T-cell repertoires in thyroid tissue and in blood from roughly six Graves' hyperthyroidism patients. After blood sampling, hyperthyroidism patients were treated with methimazole at a starting dose of 30 mg daily, and ophthalmopathy patients were treated with high-dose intravenous methylprednisolone. TCR Vbeta CDR3 sequencing of 120 to 150 peripheral blood samples (over 40 ophthalmopathy, roughly 72 hyperthyroidism and approximately 17 progressor patients) is reported in the paper.

This clonotype has at least ten counts. The target of this receptor is not known. It has no much larger one-base neighbor in the sample; base qualities were not kept. The TCR beta CDR3 regions were amplified from RNA transcripts. A first-round RT-PCR of the TCR CDR3 used the HTBI primer set with the Qiagen OneStep RT-PCR kit. A second multiplex PCR round built the libraries, followed by size selection and purification. Libraries were sequenced paired-end with 100 bp reads on an Illumina HiSeq2000. In the original analysis: Raw data were processed with SOAPnuke, discarding reads with adapters, uncalled bases, mean Phred below 15, or no exact constant-primer or identifier match. High-quality paired reads were merged using COPE v1.2.5, and each unique nucleotide sequence was defined as a clonotype. Clonotypes were aligned to IMGT TRBV, TRBD and TRBJ reference segments using MiTCR v1.1. Analysis was restricted to V-J combinations with a frequency above 0.0001, which covered 98% to 99.2% of repertoires. The TCS score was defined as the ratio of F50 (clonal expansion) to E x V (chaos), calculated using BLOSUM62-based TCRdist between CDR3 peptides within each V-J. Welch's t-statistics and random forest reduced 450 to 600 V-J features to 13, which were used in a naive Bayes classifier (R e1071). TCRdb handled the public reads itself, with Q25 trimming in fastp and clone calling in MiXCR, and kept productive beta chains. All rows with the same CDR3 protein become a single entry with the most common DNA and genes. Clone size and V and J calls follow TCRdb, not the original study. The sample records some 460,000 distinct CDR3 sequences, about a sixth of which are singletons. The ten top clones hold around 7% of the sample.

Clipping removes 4 bases from V and 8 bases from J, with 5 as the unmatched junction base count. The germline V gene provides CDR1 SGHAT and CDR2 FQNNGV. Spanning cysteine to phenylalanine, the CDR3 consists of 13 amino acids. This entry keeps only the CDR3 DNA: 39 bases, framed from base 1. Paper-wide results and their limitations: Sample size was not statistically predetermined, and blinding of investigators to group allocation was not performed. Most expanded thyroid clonotypes (frequency above 0.001) were also found in blood, which suggests that blood repertoires may mirror thyroid immune responses. In validation, the model predicted progression to ophthalmopathy a median of roughly 6.5 months before onset, with approximately 68% sensitivity and about 72% specificity. A 13 V-J signature model separated ophthalmopathy from stable hyperthyroidism, with approximately 87% sensitivity and around 84% specificity in cross-validation and 80%/75% in testing.

Stable Graves' hyperthyroidism was defined as no progression to ophthalmopathy during 18 months of follow-up. Hyperthyroidism patients were newly diagnosed, had a disease duration of under 2 months, and were aged 18 to 65 years. Any patient with an uncontrolled infection, another autoimmune disease, pregnancy or lactation was excluded. Clinical symptoms, serum thyroxine and TRAb, thyroid ultrasound, and orbital computed tomography formed the basis for the diagnoses. PBMCs were isolated from about 9.1 ml of fresh peripheral blood by Ficoll-Paque density gradient centrifugation. Total RNA was extracted using Trizol reagent, and RNA quality was assessed on an Agilent 2100 Bioanalyzer.

The TCR comes from a woman aged 18 to 35 with Graves' hyperthyroidism. The rearrangement combines TRBV11-2 with TRBJ2-1; the junction holds 7 bases that match TRBD1. The sequenced material came from blood. Here the CDR3 is given as CASSSDRADEQFF. At the DNA level, the sequence is TGTGCCAGCAGCTCTGACAGGGCCGATGAGCAGTTCTTC.